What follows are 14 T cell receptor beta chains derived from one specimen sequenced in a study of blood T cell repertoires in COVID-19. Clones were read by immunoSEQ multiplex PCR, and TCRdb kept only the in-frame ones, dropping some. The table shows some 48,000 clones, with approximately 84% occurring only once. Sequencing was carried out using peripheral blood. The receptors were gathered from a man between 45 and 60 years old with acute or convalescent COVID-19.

DNA of the CDR3: TGTGCCAGCAGTCCCCTCCTAGCGGGAGGGCACAATGAGCAGTTCTTC. Encoded protein: CASSPLLAGGHNEQFF. The rearrangement links TRBV27 to TRBJ2-1; 12 nucleotides match TRBD2. Looked up from germline, CDR1 is MNHEY and CDR2 is SMNVEV (reference sequence). This CDR3 region has 16 residues. V lost 5 bases to trimming and J lost 5 bases; unmatched junction nucleotides: 7.

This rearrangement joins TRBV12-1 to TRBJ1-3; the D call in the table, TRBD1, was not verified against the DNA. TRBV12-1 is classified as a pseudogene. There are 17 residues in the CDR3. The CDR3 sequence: CASSFAKSTLSGNTIYF. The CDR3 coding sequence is TGTGCCAGCAGCTTTGCGAAATCGACACTCTCTGGAAACACCATATATTTT.

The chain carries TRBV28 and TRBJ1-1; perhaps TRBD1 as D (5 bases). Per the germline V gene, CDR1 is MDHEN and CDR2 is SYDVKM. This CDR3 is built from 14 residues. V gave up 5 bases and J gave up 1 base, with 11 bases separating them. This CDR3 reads CASSLRVRNTEAFF. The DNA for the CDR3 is TGTGCCAGCAGTCTCAGGGTCCGGAACACTGAAGCTTTCTTT.

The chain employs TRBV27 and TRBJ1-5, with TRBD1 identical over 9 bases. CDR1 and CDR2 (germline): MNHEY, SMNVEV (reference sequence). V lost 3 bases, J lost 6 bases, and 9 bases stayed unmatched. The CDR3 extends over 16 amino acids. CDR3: CASSFHGTGKGQPQHF. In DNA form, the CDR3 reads TGTGCCAGCAGTTTCCACGGGACAGGGAAAGGTCAGCCCCAGCATTTT.

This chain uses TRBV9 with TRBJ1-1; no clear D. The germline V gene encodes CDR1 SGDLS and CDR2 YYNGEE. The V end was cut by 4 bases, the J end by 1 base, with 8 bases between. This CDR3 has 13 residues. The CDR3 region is CASSRVGNTEAFF. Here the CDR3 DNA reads TGTGCCAGCAGCCGGGTGGGGAACACTGAAGCTTTCTTT.

The CDR3 loop is CAWARDGKEKLFF. CDR3 nucleotide sequence: TGTGCCTGGGCGCGGGACGGGAAAGAAAAACTGTTTTTT. The chain couples TRBV30 to TRBJ1-4; D may be TRBD1 (5 bases). This CDR3 comprises 13 residues. Germline CDR1 GTSNPN, CDR2 SVGIG (reference sequence). Trimming removed 5 bases at V and 8 bases at J, with 15 bases between.

The CDR3, as DNA: TGTGCCAGCAGTGCAGGGTTCACAGATACGCAGTATTTT. Amino acid sequence: CASSAGFTDTQYF. The chain joins TRBV6-1 to TRBJ2-3, with D perhaps matching TRBD1 (5 bases). There are 13 residues in the CDR3. Per the germline V gene, CDR1 is MNHNS and CDR2 is SASEGT. Trimming removed 4 bases at V and 2 bases at J, with 7 bases between.

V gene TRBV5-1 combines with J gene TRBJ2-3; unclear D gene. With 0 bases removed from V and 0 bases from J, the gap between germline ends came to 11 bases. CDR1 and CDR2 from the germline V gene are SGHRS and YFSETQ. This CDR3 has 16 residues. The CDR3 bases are TGCGCCAGCAGCTTGGATGGTCAGGCTAGCACAGATACGCAGTATTTT. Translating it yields CASSLDGQASTDTQYF.

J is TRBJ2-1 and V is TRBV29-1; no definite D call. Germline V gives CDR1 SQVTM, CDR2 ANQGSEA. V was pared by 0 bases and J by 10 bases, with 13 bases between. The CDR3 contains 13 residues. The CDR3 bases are TGCAGCGTTGAAGATCTCAACATACTAGAGCAGTTCTTC. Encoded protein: CSVEDLNILEQFF.

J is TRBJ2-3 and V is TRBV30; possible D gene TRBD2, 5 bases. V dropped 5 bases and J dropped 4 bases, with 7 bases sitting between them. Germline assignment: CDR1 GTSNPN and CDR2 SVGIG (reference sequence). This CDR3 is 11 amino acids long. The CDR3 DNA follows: TGTGCCTGGGCTAGCCCAGATACGCAGTATTTT. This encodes CAWASPDTQYF.

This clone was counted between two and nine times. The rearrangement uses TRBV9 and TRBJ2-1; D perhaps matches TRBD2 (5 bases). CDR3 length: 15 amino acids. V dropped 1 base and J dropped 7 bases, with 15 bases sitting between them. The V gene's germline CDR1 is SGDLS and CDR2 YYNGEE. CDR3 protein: CASSVSSGLWNEQFF. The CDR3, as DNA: TGTGCCAGCAGCGTAAGCAGCGGTTTGTGGAATGAGCAGTTCTTC.

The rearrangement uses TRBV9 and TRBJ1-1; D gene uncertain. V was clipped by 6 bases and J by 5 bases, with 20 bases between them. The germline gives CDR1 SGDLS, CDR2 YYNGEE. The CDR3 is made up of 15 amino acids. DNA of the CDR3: TGTGCCAGCACCCTACTCCCCGGGGAGGAAACTGAAGCTTTCTTT. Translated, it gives CASTLLPGEETEAFF.

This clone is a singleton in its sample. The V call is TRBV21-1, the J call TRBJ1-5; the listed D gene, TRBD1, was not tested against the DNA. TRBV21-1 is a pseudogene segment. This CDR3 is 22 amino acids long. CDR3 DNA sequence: TGTGCCAGCAGCACCCCCAAGGGGGACAGGGGGCGTGTGCGTCGGGGCAATCAGCCCCAGCATTTT. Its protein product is CASSTPKGDRGRVRRGNQPQHF.

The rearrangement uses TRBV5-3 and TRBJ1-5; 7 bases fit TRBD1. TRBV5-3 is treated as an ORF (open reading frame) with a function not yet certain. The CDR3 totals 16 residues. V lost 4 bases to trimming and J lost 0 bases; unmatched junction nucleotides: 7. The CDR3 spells CARSVRTGYSNQPQHF. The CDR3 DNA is TGTGCCAGAAGCGTTAGGACAGGCTATAGCAATCAGCCCCAGCATTTT.